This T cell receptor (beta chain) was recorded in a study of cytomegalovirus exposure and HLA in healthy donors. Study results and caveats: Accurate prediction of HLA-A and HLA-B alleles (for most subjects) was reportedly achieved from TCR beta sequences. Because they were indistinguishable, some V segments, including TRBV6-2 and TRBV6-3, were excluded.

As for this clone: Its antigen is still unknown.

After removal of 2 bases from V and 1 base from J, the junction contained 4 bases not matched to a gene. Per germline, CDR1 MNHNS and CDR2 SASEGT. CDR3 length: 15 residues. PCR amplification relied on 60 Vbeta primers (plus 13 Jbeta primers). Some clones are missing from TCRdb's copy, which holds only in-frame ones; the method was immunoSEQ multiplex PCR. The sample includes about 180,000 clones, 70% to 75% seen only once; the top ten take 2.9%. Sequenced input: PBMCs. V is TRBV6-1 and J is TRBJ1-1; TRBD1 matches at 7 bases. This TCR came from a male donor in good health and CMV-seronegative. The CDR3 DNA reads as TGTGCCAGCAGTGAAAGACAGGGTTGGAACACTGAAGCTTTCTTT. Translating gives CASSERQGWNTEAFF.